The 20 T cell receptor beta chains reported below all come from one sample, sequenced in a study of vaccination and CD4 T cells after COVID-19. Documented treatment: roughly nine-day PBMC culture with coronavirus spike peptide pools or control peptides (ViraFEST assay). Cultured CD4+ T-cell DNA underwent Oncomine TCR Beta short-read sequencing. MiXCR, applied by TCRdb to the PCR reads, yields one record per CDR3 protein. This repertoire shows some 12,000 distinct CDR3 sequences, 45% to 55% found once; its top ten account for more than 12%. For these receptors, no antigen is known. Material: CD4+ T cells from blood, cultured in vitro. The receptor set was obtained from a human donor who had recovered from COVID-19.

As DNA, the CDR3 is TGCAGCGTTGGTCACAGATTACTCAACACTGAAGCTTTCTTT. Residues: CSVGHRLLNTEAFF. The chain recombines TRBV29-1 with TRBJ1-1; D unresolved. This CDR3 is 14 amino acids long. V was cut by 4 bases and J by 2 bases, with 14 bases left in between. The germline V gene encodes CDR1 SQVTM and CDR2 ANQGSEA.

This chain connects TRBV21-1 to TRBJ2-7; the D segment call TRBD2 is taken from the table without a DNA check. TRBV21-1 is designated a pseudogene. CDR3 length: 17 amino acids. The CDR3 bases are TGTGCCAGCAGCAAGTGGAAAAGCGGGTCCCCCGCCTACGAGCAGTACTTC. Its protein product is CASSKWKSGSPAYEQYF.

The genes are TRBV7-2 and TRBJ2-3; D is possibly TRBD1 or TRBD2 (6 bases each). The CDR3 runs 15 residues. Trimming took 5 bases from V and 0 from J, leaving 12 bases between them. The germline gives CDR1 SGHTA, CDR2 FQGNSA. CDR3 nucleotide sequence: TGTGCCAGCAGCCGACGGGGGACAAGCACAGATACGCAGTATTTT. Amino acids: CASSRRGTSTDTQYF.

This clonotype was found a few times. The chain carries TRBV12-3 or TRBV12-4 and TRBJ1-1; a possible D gene is TRBD1 (5 bases). Trimming shortened V by 2 bases and J by 5 bases, and 12 bases separated the two germline ends. The CDR3 runs 14 residues. Here the CDR3 reads CASSLRTGGTEAFF. The CDR3 region has the DNA TGTGCCAGCAGTTTACGCACCGGGGGGACTGAAGCTTTCTTT.

The chain joins TRBV6-1 to TRBJ1-6, with a weak D call TRBD1 (6 bases). The CDR3 has 15 amino acids. V lost 6 bases to trimming and J lost 10 bases, with 19 bases between them. Germline loops: CDR1 MNHNS, CDR2 SASEGT. CDR3 nucleotide sequence: TGTGCCAGCAGCTTCGAGGGGAGGGGGTGGTCACCCCTCCACTTT. Protein product: CASSFEGRGWSPLHF.

In its sample, this clonotype was seen a few times. The J gene is TRBJ1-5, the V gene TRBV20-1, with 7 bases lining up with TRBD1. Germline V lookup: CDR1 DFQATT, CDR2 SNEGSKA (reference sequence). The ends lost 3 bases at V and 4 bases at J; junction bases unmatched: 3. This CDR3 spans 13 amino acids. The CDR3 bases are TGCAGTGCTAGTGGGACAGAAAATCAGCCCCAGCATTTT. This codes for CSASGTENQPQHF.

In regard to this clonotype: One junction end does not reproduce the germline sequence, and a read error may be involved. This chain connects TRBV7-2 to TRBJ2-2; 10 nucleotides align to TRBD2. From germline, CDR1 is SGHTA and CDR2 FQGNSA. The CDR3 extends over 15 amino acids. This CDR3 reads CASSLGLAGTGEPFF. The CDR3 DNA reads TGTGCCAGCAGCTTAGGACTAGCGGGCACCGGGGAGCCGTTTTTT.

The chain is built from TRBV6-1 and TRBJ1-2; unclear D gene. Trimming took 6 bases from V and 3 from J, leaving 14 bases between them. Germline lookup yields CDR1 MNHNS and CDR2 SASEGT. The CDR3 consists of 14 residues. CDR3 sequence (DNA): TGTGCCAGCAGGCCCTACGAGGGCCACTATGGCTACACCTTC. Protein: CASRPYEGHYGYTF.

The rearrangement uses TRBV6-1 and TRBJ2-6; no clear D. V lost 6 bases to trimming and J lost 0 bases, with 6 bases between them. Germline CDR1 MNHNS, CDR2 SASEGT. The CDR3 runs to 14 residues. CDR3 DNA: TGTGCCAGCAGCGGGCTCTCTGGGGCCAACGTCCTGACTTTC. Amino acid sequence: CASSGLSGANVLTF.

V and J are TRBV7-8 and TRBJ1-5, with D possibly being TRBD1 (6 bases). This CDR3 is 14 amino acids long. V shed 1 base and J shed 6 bases, with 10 bases lying between them. Per the germline V gene, CDR1 is SGHVS and CDR2 is FQNEAQ. CDR3 sequence: CASSLGGAIQPQHF. As DNA, the CDR3 is TGTGCCAGCAGCTTAGGGGGGGCAATTCAGCCCCAGCATTTT. Looking up the rest from reference TRBV7-8 and TRBJ1-5 gives the full variable domain: GAGVSQSPRYKVAKRGQDVALRCDPISGHVSLFWYQQALGQGPEFLTYFQNEAQLDKSGLPSDRFFAERPEGSVSTLKIQRTQQEDSAVYLCASSLGGAIQPQHFGDGTRLSIL.

The chain carries TRBV7-8 and TRBJ1-2; D might be TRBD1 (5 bases). Between the trimmed V and J ends, which lost 0 bases and 8 bases, there was a span of 16 bases. The CDR3 runs 15 residues. Per the germline V gene, CDR1 is SGHVS and CDR2 is FQNEAQ. CDR3 residues: CASSLAERGTGGYTF. DNA for the CDR3: TGTGCCAGCAGCTTAGCGGAACGGGGGACGGGCGGCTACACCTTC.

This clonotype has only one observation. This sequence joins TRBV11-3 and TRBJ2-1; D assignment may be TRBD1 or TRBD2 (6 bases each). Trimming left V 8 bases short and J 10 bases short, with 21 bases between. The CDR3 is made up of 14 amino acids. Per germline, CDR1 SGHNT and CDR2 YENEEA. The DNA of the CDR3 is TGTGCCAGCGGTCCGGGGGCGCCGGTCGGGGAGCAGTTCTTC. Its protein is CASGPGAPVGEQFF.

This sequence joins TRBV4-1 and TRBJ2-2, with 9 bases identical to TRBD1. The CDR3 sequence is 16 residues long. Germline CDR1 and CDR2: MGHRA and YSYEKL. V dropped 3 bases and J dropped 0; count of bases not matched to a gene: 2. CDR3 sequence: CASSHTGGANTGELFF. As DNA, the CDR3 is TGCGCCAGCAGCCATACAGGGGGCGCGAACACCGGGGAGCTGTTTTTT.

A few counts support this clonotype. The rearrangement joins TRBV10-3 to TRBJ1-6, with a possible D match to TRBD1 (5 bases). V dropped 4 bases and J dropped 9 bases, with 10 bases sitting between them. This CDR3 comprises 13 residues. CDR1 and CDR2 from the germline V gene are ENHRY and SYGVKD. The CDR3 loop reads CAISVGTGSPLHF. The DNA for the CDR3 is TGTGCCATCAGTGTTGGGACGGGTTCACCCCTCCACTTT.

The gene calls are TRBV2 and TRBJ1-1; 7 nucleotides align to TRBD1. The V gene's germline CDR1 is SNHLY and CDR2 FYNNEI. J was trimmed by 8 bases and V by 6 bases; bases with no gene match: 12. The CDR3 sequence is 14 residues long. The CDR3 DNA reads as TGTGCCAGCAGCGGACTGCAGGGGGACCTAGAAGCTTTCTTT. This sequence encodes CASSGLQGDLEAFF.

The chain joins TRBV4-3 to TRBJ2-2; TRBD1 agrees at 7 bases. This CDR3 has 17 residues. Germline loops: CDR1 LGHNA, CDR2 YSLEER. Trimming at V came to 0 bases and at J to 5 bases, leaving 9 bases not matched to a gene. CDR3 sequence reads: CASSQDLQGVRTGELFF. In DNA form, the CDR3 reads TGCGCCAGCAGCCAAGATCTCCAGGGGGTACGAACCGGGGAGCTGTTTTTT.

The chain has TRBV3-1 and TRBJ1-3; D remains unclear. Germline values: CDR1 LGHDT, CDR2 YNNKEL (reference sequence). CDR3 length equals 14 residues. Trimming pared 4 bases from V and 0 bases from J, leaving 7 bases between. CDR3 sequence (DNA): TGTGCCAGCAGCCCCCTGAACTCTGGAAACACCATATATTTT. This sequence encodes CASSPLNSGNTIYF. The variable domain in full, with the rest retrieved from reference TRBV3-1 and TRBJ1-3, is DTAVSQTPKYLVTQMGNDKSIKCEQNLGHDTMYWYKQDSKKFLKIMFSYNNKELIINETVPNRFSPKSPDKAHLNLHINSLELGDSAVYFCASSPLNSGNTIYFGEGSWLTVV.

This sequence joins TRBV2 and TRBJ1-2, with D perhaps TRBD1 (5 bases). The CDR3 extends over 16 amino acids. V was pared by 0 bases and J by 4 bases, with 15 bases between. From germline, CDR1 is SNHLY and CDR2 FYNNEI. CDR3 DNA sequence: TGTGCCAGCAGTGAAGCGCCTTACAGGTCCGCCTATGGCTACACCTTC. Protein product: CASSEAPYRSAYGYTF.

This clonotype was picked up a small number of times. This chain uses TRBV14 with TRBJ1-1; D uncertain. V was shortened by 0 bases and J by 3 bases, with 5 bases between the two germline ends. CDR1 is SGHDN, CDR2 FVKESK, per germline. This CDR3 has 13 residues. CDR3 sequence (DNA): TGTGCCAGCAGCCAAGATATGGACACTGAAGCTTTCTTT. Its translation: CASSQDMDTEAFF.

The V and J genes are TRBV15 and TRBJ2-5; D not resolved. Trimming cost V 0 bases and J 7 bases, with 9 bases left between them. This CDR3 has 13 amino acids. Germline V gene sequence: CDR1 LNHNV, CDR2 YYDKDF (reference sequence). The CDR3 DNA is TGTGCCACCAGCAGAGATAAGGTCGGGACCCAGTACTTC. As protein: CATSRDKVGTQYF.